Each of the 20 T cell receptor beta chains below was sequenced from the same sample in a study of T cell responses to AZD1222 COVID-19 vaccine. Sequencing used immunoSEQ multiplex PCR; TCRdb keeps in-frame clones, though not all of them. The sample contains approximately 140,000 clones, around 92% of which appear only once. The starting material was peripheral blood, obtained 28 days after the second AZD1222 dose. The receptors were sampled from an adult who received the AZD1222 COVID-19 vaccine.

This sequence joins TRBV20-1 and TRBJ2-3; TRBD2 is a possible D gene (6 bases). The CDR3 sequence is 14 residues long. V gave up 3 bases and J gave up 1 base, with 11 bases separating them. Germline CDR1 reads DFQATT; CDR2 reads SNEGSKA (reference sequence). CDR3 amino acids: CSASLALGTDTQYF. The CDR3 DNA sequence: TGCAGTGCTAGTCTAGCGCTCGGCACAGATACGCAGTATTTT.

The gene calls are TRBV14 and TRBJ2-3; no firm D call. The CDR3 has 14 residues. CDR1 is SGHDN, CDR2 FVKESK, per germline. V was pared by 2 bases and J by 5 bases, with 11 bases between. Here the CDR3 DNA reads TGTGCCAGCAGCCAATTGGGTCTGGGAGATACGCAGTATTTT. This sequence encodes CASSQLGLGDTQYF.

The chain combines TRBV19 with TRBJ1-6, with unresolved D. The CDR3 is 14 amino acids. V was cut by 0 bases and J by 7 bases, with 7 bases left in between. CDR1 and CDR2 (germline): LNHDA, SQIVND (reference sequence). Here the CDR3 DNA reads TGTGCCAGTAGTATAGAGGACTTGAATTCACCCCTCCACTTT. It yields the protein CASSIEDLNSPLHF.

V gene TRBV19 combines with J gene TRBJ1-6, with TRBD1 matching 8 bases. CDR1 is LNHDA, CDR2 SQIVND, per germline (reference sequence). Unmatched junction bases numbered 6, after V lost 4 bases and J lost 10 bases. The CDR3 covers 14 residues. CDR3 coding DNA: TGTGCCAGTAGTACTTCAACAGGGGGATCACCCCTCCACTTT. Amino acid sequence: CASSTSTGGSPLHF.

The V gene is TRBV6-1, the J gene TRBJ1-3; D is unclear. The CDR3 covers 15 residues. Per germline, CDR1 MNHNS and CDR2 SASEGT. V was cut by 0 bases and J by 2 bases, with 8 bases left in between. DNA of the CDR3: TGTGCCAGCAGTGAAGCATCTGGGACTGGAAACACCATATATTTT. Translating gives CASSEASGTGNTIYF.

The gene calls are TRBV7-2 and TRBJ1-2; 9 bases agree with TRBD1. This CDR3 has 14 amino acids. Germline CDR1 and CDR2: SGHTA and FQGNSA. V shed 1 base and J 7 bases; nucleotides not matched to a gene: 4. The CDR3 spells CASSLDRGQGGYTF. For the CDR3, the DNA is TGTGCCAGCAGCTTAGACAGGGGGCAAGGTGGCTACACCTTC.

In this sample, this clone turned up a few times. J is TRBJ2-7 and V is TRBV21-1; TRBD1, the D gene given by the table, was not confirmed from the DNA. TRBV21-1 is listed as a pseudogene. CDR3 length: 16 residues. The CDR3 nucleotides are TGTGCCAGCAGCAAAGCGGTACAGGTAGACTCCTACGAGCAGTACGTC. Protein sequence: CASSKAVQVDSYEQYV.

The chain carries TRBV10-3 and TRBJ2-7; D is uncertain. CDR3 length: 13 amino acids. Germline assignment: CDR1 ENHRY and CDR2 SYGVKD. The V gene lost 5 bases and the J gene lost 6 bases, with 14 bases spanning the gap. The chain's CDR3 is CAISLRLSGEQYF. In DNA, the CDR3 is TGTGCCATCAGTCTCAGGCTGTCGGGCGAGCAGTACTTC.

This clone was counted a single time. The chain carries TRBV12-5 and TRBJ1-6; 12 bases match TRBD1. The junction had 6 bases not matched to a gene; V was cut back by 6 bases and J by 9 bases. This CDR3 region has 15 residues. CDR1 LGHNT and CDR2 FRNRAP come from the germline V gene. The CDR3: CASGQGQGAGSPLHF. Written as DNA, the CDR3 is TGTGCTAGTGGCCAGGGACAGGGGGCAGGTTCACCCCTCCACTTT.

This chain uses TRBV3-1 (or the pseudogene TRBV3-2) with TRBJ2-3; tentative D call: TRBD2 (5 bases). Trimming pared 3 bases from V and 1 base from J, leaving 17 bases between. The CDR3 contains 17 residues. Germline CDR1 and CDR2: LGHDT and YNNKEL (reference sequence). For the CDR3, the DNA is TGTGCCAGCAGCCACCCCCCCGGACGGGGTGGCACAGATACGCAGTATTTT. Its protein is CASSHPPGRGGTDTQYF.

This clone was seen just once. The junction and the germline gene differ at one end; a read error may be behind it. The genes are TRBV7-7 and TRBJ2-1; 9 bases match TRBD2. Looked up from germline, CDR1 is SSHAT and CDR2 is FNYEAQ (reference sequence). CDR3 length equals 16 residues. The CDR3 is CASSLDGLATPDEQFF. The CDR3 DNA is TGTGCTAGCAGCTTAGATGGACTAGCGACCCCCGATGAGCAGTTCTTC. Variable domain in full (rest from reference TRBV7-7 and TRBJ2-1): GAGVSQSPRYKVTKRGQDVTLRCDPISSHATLYWYQQALGQGPEFLTYFNYEAQPDKSGLPSDRFSAERPEGSISTLTIQRTEQRDSAMYRCASSLDGLATPDEQFFGPGTRLTVL.

This clone was detected once. This chain links TRBV28 with TRBJ1-5; D may be TRBD1 (5 bases). This CDR3 contains 15 residues. Trimming pared 1 base from V and 0 bases from J, leaving 7 bases between. The germline gives CDR1 MDHEN, CDR2 SYDVKM. DNA of the CDR3: TGTGCCAGCAGTTTATCGGGGGTTAGCAATCAGCCCCAGCATTTT. Translating gives CASSLSGVSNQPQHF. Drawing the rest from reference TRBV28 and TRBJ1-5, the complete variable domain is DVKVTQSSRYLVKRTGEKVFLECVQDMDHENMFWYRQDPGLGLRLIYFSYDVKMKEKGDIPEGYSVSREKKERFSLILESASTNQTSMYLCASSLSGVSNQPQHFGDGTRLSIL.

The chain combines TRBV27 with TRBJ2-3; no reliable D call. The V and J ends lost 2 bases and 2 bases respectively, with 17 bases between them. CDR1 and CDR2 from the germline V gene are MNHEY and SMNVEV (reference sequence). This CDR3 spans 17 amino acids. Here the CDR3 reads CASSLNFRRQITDTQYF. The CDR3 DNA is TGTGCCAGCAGTTTAAATTTTAGGCGGCAGATCACAGATACGCAGTATTTT.

This clone was counted once. The V and J genes are TRBV6-4 and TRBJ1-2; no clear D. Germline V gene lookup returns CDR1 MRHNA and CDR2 SNTAGT. Trimming shortened V by 1 base and J by 7 bases, and 4 bases separated the two germline ends. The CDR3 consists of 11 residues. CDR3 region: CASSDYGGYTF. Written as DNA, the CDR3 is TGTGCCAGCAGTGACTATGGTGGCTACACCTTC.

The gene calls are TRBV29-1 and TRBJ1-5, with D unclear. The CDR3 extends over 12 amino acids. Trimming removed 7 bases at V and 4 bases at J, with 11 bases between. CDR1 is SQVTM and CDR2 is ANQGSEA in the germline V gene. This chain's CDR3 is CSARSGNQPQHF. The DNA for the CDR3 is TGCAGCGCCAGGTCGGGGAATCAGCCCCAGCATTTT.

The chain carries TRBV5-6 and TRBJ1-1; tentative D call: TRBD1 (6 bases). From germline, CDR1 is SGHDT and CDR2 YYEEEE. The V gene lost 4 bases and the J gene lost 4 bases, with 17 bases spanning the gap. This CDR3 comprises 15 residues. This CDR3 reads CASSPLTGGSTEAFF. DNA of the CDR3: TGTGCCAGCAGCCCTCTGACAGGAGGGAGCACTGAAGCTTTCTTT.

The chain has TRBV6-1 and TRBJ2-1; a possible D gene is TRBD1 (6 bases). V lost 3 bases and J lost 6, with 12 bases in between. Germline V lookup: CDR1 MNHNS, CDR2 SASEGT. CDR3 length: 14 amino acids. In DNA form, the CDR3 reads TGTGCCAGCAGTGAGGGGGCAGCCCGCAATGAGCAGTTCTTC. Translation: CASSEGAARNEQFF.

This chain connects TRBV10-2 to TRBJ1-5, with a weak D call TRBD1 (5 bases). Germline lookup yields CDR1 WSHSY and CDR2 SAAADI. The CDR3 is made up of 14 amino acids. V was clipped by 7 bases and J by 3 bases, with 13 bases between them. The CDR3 DNA is TGCGCCAGCACCAACGGGGGTTACAATCAGCCCCAGCATTTT. Protein: CASTNGGYNQPQHF.

The chain is built from TRBV25-1 and TRBJ1-6, with unresolved D. CDR1 is MGHDK, CDR2 SYGVNS, per germline. Trimming shortened V by 3 bases and J by 1 base, and 7 bases separated the two germline ends. The CDR3 consists of 15 residues. CDR3: CASSETSSYNSPLHF. Written as DNA, the CDR3 is TGTGCCAGCAGTGAGACCAGTTCCTATAATTCACCCCTCCACTTT.

V usage is TRBV5-1 and J usage is TRBJ2-5; 11 positions match TRBD2. The V segment lost 0 bases and the J segment 9 bases; nucleotides outside the gene matches: 13. The CDR3 runs 17 residues. The germline gives CDR1 SGHRS, CDR2 YFSETQ. The CDR3 DNA reads as TGCGCCAGCAGCTTGGAACTAGCGGGGGCATTAGGAGGGGCCCAGTACTTC. Translation gives CASSLELAGALGGAQYF.